This T cell receptor beta chain was identified in a study of T cell responses to AZD1222 COVID-19 vaccine. Repertoires were generated with immunoSEQ multiplex PCR, while TCRdb's copy carries only in-frame clones and drops some. The data show approximately 130,000 clones, with 75% to 90% seen just once and 11% held by the top ten. In the case of this clone: What it recognizes is unknown.

This CDR3 is 14 amino acids long. The germline V gene encodes CDR1 SGHNT and CDR2 YYREEE (reference sequence). V was cut by 0 bases and J by 8 bases, with 12 bases left in between. Study-wide points: Spike-specific TCR breadth and depth went up after people got two AZD1222 doses.

This receptor was obtained from an adult in good health. Sequenced material: peripheral blood, taken on day 0 of MenACWY control vaccination. The V and J genes are TRBV5-4 and TRBJ2-1; weak D call: TRBD2 (6 bases). The CDR3 loop reads CASSLGGGRDEQFF. CDR3 sequence (DNA): TGTGCCAGCAGCTTGGGGGGAGGCCGCGATGAGCAGTTCTTC.